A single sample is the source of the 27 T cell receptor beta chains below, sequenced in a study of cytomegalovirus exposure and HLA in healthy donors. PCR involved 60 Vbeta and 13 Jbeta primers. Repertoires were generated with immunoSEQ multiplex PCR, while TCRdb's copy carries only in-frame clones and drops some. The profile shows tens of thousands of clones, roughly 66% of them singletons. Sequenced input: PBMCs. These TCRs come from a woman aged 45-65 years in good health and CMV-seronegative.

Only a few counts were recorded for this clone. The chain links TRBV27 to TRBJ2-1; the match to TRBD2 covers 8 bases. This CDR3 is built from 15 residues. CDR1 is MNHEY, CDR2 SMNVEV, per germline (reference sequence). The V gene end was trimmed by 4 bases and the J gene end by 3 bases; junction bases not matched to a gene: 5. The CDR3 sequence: CASSSIAGNYNEQFF. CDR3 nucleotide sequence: TGTGCCAGCAGTTCCATAGCGGGGAACTACAATGAGCAGTTCTTC.

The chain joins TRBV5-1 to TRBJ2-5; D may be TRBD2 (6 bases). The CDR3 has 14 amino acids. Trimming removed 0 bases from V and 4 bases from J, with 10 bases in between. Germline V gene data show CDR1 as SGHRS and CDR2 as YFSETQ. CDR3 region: CASSLERATETQYF. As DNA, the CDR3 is TGCGCCAGCAGCTTGGAGCGGGCTACAGAGACCCAGTACTTC.

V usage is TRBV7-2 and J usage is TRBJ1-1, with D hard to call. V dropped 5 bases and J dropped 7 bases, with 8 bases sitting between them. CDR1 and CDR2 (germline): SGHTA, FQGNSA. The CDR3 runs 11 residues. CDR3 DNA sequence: TGTGCCAGCAGCCTTAGAATTGAAGCTTTCTTT. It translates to CASSLRIEAFF.

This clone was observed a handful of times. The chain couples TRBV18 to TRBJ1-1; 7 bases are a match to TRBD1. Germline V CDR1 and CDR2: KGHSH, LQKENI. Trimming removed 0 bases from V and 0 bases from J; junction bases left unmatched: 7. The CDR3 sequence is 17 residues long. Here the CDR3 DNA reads TGTGCCAGCTCACCACCGAGGGCAGGGGGGATGAACACTGAAGCTTTCTTT. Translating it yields CASSPPRAGGMNTEAFF.

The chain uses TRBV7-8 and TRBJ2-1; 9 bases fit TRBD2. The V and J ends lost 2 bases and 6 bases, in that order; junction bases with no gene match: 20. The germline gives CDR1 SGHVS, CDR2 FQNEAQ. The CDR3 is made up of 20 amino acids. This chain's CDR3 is CASSLPRGLASGTFSNEQFF. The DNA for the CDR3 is TGTGCCAGCAGCTTACCGCGGGGGTTGGCTAGCGGGACTTTCTCCAATGAGCAGTTCTTC.

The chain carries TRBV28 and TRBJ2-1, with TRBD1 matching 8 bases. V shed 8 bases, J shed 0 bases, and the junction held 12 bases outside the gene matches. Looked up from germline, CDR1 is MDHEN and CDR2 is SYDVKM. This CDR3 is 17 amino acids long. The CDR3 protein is CASQTPQGASSYNEQFF. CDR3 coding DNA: TGTGCCAGCCAAACGCCTCAGGGGGCCAGCTCCTACAATGAGCAGTTCTTC.

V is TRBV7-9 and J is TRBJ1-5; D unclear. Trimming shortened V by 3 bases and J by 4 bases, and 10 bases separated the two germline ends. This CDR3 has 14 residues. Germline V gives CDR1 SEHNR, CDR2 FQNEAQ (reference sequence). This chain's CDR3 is CASSFEQPNQPQHF. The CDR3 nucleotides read TGTGCCAGCAGCTTCGAACAGCCTAATCAGCCCCAGCATTTT.

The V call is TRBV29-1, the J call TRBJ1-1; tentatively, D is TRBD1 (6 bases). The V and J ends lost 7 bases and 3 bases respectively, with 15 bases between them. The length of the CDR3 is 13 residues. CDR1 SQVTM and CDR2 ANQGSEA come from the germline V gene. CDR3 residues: CSAKQGKYTEAFF. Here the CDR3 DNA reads TGCAGCGCCAAACAGGGAAAATACACTGAAGCTTTCTTT.

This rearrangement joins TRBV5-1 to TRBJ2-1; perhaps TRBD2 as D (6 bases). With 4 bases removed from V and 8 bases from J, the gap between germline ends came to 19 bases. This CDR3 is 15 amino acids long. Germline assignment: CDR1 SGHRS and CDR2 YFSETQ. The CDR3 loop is CASSPNPGLSDEQFF. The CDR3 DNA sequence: TGCGCCAGCAGCCCTAACCCGGGACTCTCCGATGAGCAGTTCTTC. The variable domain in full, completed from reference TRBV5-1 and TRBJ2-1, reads KAGVTQTPRYLIKTRGQQVTLSCSPISGHRSVSWYQQTPGQGLQFLFEYFSETQRNKGNFPGRFSGRQFSNSRSEMNVSTLELGDSALYLCASSPNPGLSDEQFFGPGTRLTVL.

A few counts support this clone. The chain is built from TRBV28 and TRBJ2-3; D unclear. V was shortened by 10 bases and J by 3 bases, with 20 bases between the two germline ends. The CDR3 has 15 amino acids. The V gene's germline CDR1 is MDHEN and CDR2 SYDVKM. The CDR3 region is CATTFSADGTDTQYF. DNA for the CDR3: TGTGCCACAACCTTCAGCGCGGATGGGACAGATACGCAGTATTTT.

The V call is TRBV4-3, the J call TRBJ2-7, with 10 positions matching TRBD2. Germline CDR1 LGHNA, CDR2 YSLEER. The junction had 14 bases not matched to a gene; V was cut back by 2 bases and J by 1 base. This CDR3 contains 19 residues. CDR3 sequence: CASSQQFVRTSGPSYEQYF. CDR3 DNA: TGCGCCAGCAGCCAACAATTCGTTCGGACTAGCGGTCCTTCCTACGAGCAGTACTTC.

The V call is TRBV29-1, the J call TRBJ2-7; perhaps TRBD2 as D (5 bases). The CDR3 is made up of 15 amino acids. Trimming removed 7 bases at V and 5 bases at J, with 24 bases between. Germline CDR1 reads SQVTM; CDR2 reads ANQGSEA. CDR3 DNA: TGCAGCGACCACCCCAAAAGAGGGAGCCCCCACGAGCAGTACTTC. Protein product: CSDHPKRGSPHEQYF.

DNA for the CDR3: TGTGCCAGCAGCCAAGGGACTAGCGGGCGCCAAGAGACCCAGTACTTC. Translated, it gives CASSQGTSGRQETQYF. This chain uses TRBV11-3 with TRBJ2-5, with 12 bases aligning to TRBD2. J gave up 1 base and V 5 bases, and 5 bases lay outside the gene matches. CDR1 is SGHNT and CDR2 is YENEEA in the germline V gene. The CDR3 covers 16 residues.

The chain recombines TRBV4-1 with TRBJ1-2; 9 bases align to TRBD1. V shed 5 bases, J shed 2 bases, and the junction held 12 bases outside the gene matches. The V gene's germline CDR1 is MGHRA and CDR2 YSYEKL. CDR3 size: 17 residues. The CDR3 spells CASSKEVGTGTNYGYTF. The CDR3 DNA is TGCGCCAGCAGCAAGGAGGTCGGGACAGGGACAAACTATGGCTACACCTTC.

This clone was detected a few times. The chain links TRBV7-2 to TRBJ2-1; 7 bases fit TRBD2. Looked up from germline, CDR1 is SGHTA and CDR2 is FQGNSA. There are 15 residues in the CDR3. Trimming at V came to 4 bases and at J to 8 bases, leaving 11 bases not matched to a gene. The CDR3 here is CASSSSSGPPHEQFF. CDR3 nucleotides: TGTGCCAGCAGCTCAAGTAGCGGGCCCCCCCATGAGCAGTTCTTC.

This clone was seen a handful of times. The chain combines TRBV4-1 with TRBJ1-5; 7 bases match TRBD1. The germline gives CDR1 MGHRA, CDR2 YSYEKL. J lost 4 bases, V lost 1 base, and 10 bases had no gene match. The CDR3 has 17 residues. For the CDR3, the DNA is TGCGCCAGCAGCCAAGTCCGGATAATGACAGGGAATCAGCCCCAGCATTTT. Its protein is CASSQVRIMTGNQPQHF.

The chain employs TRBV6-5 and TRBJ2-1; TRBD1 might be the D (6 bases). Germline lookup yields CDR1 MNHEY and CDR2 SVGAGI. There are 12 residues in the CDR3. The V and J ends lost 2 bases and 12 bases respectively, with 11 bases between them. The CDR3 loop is CASSYEGDRQFF. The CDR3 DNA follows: TGTGCCAGCAGTTACGAGGGGGATCGGCAGTTCTTC.

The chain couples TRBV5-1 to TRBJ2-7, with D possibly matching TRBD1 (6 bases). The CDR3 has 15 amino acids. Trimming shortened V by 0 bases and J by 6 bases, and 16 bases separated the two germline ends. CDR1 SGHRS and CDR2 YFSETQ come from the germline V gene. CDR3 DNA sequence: TGCGCCAGCAGCTTGGCACCGGGACAAAGAACCGAGCAGTACTTC. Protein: CASSLAPGQRTEQYF. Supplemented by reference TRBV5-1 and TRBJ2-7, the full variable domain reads KAGVTQTPRYLIKTRGQQVTLSCSPISGHRSVSWYQQTPGQGLQFLFEYFSETQRNKGNFPGRFSGRQFSNSRSEMNVSTLELGDSALYLCASSLAPGQRTEQYFGPGTRLTVT.

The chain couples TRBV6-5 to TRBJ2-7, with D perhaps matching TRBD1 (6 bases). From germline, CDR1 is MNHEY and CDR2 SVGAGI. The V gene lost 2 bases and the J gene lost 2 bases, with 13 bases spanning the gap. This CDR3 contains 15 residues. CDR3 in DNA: TGTGCCAGCAGTTACAACGCAGGGACAACCTACGAGCAGTACTTC. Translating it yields CASSYNAGTTYEQYF.

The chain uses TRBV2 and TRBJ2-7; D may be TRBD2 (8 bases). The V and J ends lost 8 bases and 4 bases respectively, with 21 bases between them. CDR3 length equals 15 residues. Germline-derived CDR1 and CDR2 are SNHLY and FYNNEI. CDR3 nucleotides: TGTGCCAGCTCCGGGACAGCGGGGGTCTCTTACGAGCAGTACTTC. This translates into CASSGTAGVSYEQYF.

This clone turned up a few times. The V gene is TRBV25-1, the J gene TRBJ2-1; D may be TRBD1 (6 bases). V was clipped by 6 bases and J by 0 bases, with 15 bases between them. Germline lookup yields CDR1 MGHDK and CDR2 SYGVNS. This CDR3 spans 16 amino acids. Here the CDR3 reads CASSSRDIASYNEQFF. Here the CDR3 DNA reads TGTGCCAGCAGCTCCCGGGACATAGCCTCCTACAATGAGCAGTTCTTC.

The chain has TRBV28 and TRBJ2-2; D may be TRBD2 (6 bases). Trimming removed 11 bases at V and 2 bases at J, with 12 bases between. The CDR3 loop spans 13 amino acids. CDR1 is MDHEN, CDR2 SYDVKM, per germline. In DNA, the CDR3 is TGTGCCGGGTACGGGGGTAACACCGGGGAGCTGTTTTTT. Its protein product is CAGYGGNTGELFF.

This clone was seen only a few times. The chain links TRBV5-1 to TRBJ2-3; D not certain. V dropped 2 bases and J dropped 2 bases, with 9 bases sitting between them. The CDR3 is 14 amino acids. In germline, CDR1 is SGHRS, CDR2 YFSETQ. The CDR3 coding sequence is TGCGCCAGCAGCTTTCTCCAGGCCACAGATACGCAGTATTTT. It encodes CASSFLQATDTQYF.

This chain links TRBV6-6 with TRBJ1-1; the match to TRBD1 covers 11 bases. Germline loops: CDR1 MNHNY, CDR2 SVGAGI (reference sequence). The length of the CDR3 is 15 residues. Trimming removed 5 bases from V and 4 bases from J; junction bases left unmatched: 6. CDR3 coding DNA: TGTGCCAGCAGTAATGGACAGGGGGCGATCACTGAAGCTTTCTTT. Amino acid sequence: CASSNGQGAITEAFF.

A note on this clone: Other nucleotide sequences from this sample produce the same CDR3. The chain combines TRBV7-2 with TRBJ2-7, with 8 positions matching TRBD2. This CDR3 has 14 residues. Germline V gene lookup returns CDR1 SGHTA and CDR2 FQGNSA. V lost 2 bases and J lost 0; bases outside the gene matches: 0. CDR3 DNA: TGTGCCAGCAGCTTAAGCGGGAGCTCCTACGAGCAGTACTTC. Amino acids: CASSLSGSSYEQYF.

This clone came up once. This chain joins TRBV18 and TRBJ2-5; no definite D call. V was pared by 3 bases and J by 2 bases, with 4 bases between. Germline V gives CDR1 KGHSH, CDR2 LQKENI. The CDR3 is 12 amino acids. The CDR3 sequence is CASSPQQETQYF. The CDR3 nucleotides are TGTGCCAGCTCACCCCAACAAGAGACCCAGTACTTC.

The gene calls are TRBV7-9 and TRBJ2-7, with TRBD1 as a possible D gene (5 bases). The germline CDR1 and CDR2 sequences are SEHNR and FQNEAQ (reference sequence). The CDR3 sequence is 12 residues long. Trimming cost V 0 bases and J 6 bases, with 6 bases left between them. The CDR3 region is CASSLAGREQYF. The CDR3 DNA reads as TGTGCCAGCAGCTTAGCGGGGCGCGAGCAGTACTTC.